This paragraph reports one TCR beta chain. What it binds is not known. The study separated CD4+ cells into CD45RA+ naive and CD45RA-negative memory subsets. The germline V and J ends were trimmed by 7 bases and 0 bases, with 28 bases remaining between them. Germline values: CDR1 MDHEN, CDR2 SYDVKM. CDR3 length: 20 amino acids. Sequencing was at deep level. Assay used: immunoSEQ multiplex PCR; TCRdb lists only in-frame clones, some missing. The table has some 500,000 clones, about 96% seen once. The data were obtained in a study of shared clonotypes between healthy human individuals. Study-level points and caveats: Sharing of clonotypes among donors was expected to vary with sequencing depth.

The chain uses TRBV28 and TRBJ1-3, with D maybe TRBD1 (6 bases). The clonotype was recovered from a woman aged 25-40 years in good health. Sample: naive CD4+ T cells sorted from blood. Subset of the sample: CD45RA+ positively selected. The CDR3 protein is CASNLGGAGSGLSSGNTIYF. CDR3 nucleotide sequence: TGTGCCAGCAACCTTGGGGGGGCAGGGTCAGGGCTGAGCTCTGGAAACACCATATATTTT.